This T cell receptor (beta chain) was observed in a study of long-term antiretroviral therapy in people with HIV. At the survey level, the v3.0 immunoSEQ assay was run. Data came from immunoSEQ multiplex PCR; TCRdb stores just in-frame clones and leaves some out. The table has tens of thousands of clones, roughly 76% seen once. This CDR3 has 14 amino acids. V gave up 3 bases and J gave up 7 bases; unmatched junction bases: 4. Germline V lookup: CDR1 LNHNV, CDR2 YYDKDF (reference sequence). Treatment for all HIV-infected participants took place in the United States. The sample consisted of unsorted PBMCs, taken 1.5 years after starting antiretroviral therapy. The sequence came from a man between 18 and 29 years old with HIV. The chain links TRBV15 to TRBJ2-5; 11 bases are a match to TRBD2. The CDR3 reads CATSRGLAEGTQYF. Written as DNA, the CDR3 is TGTGCCACCAGCAGGGGACTAGCGGAGGGGACCCAGTACTTC.